A single sample gave rise to the 22 T cell receptor beta chains below, sequenced in a study of blood T cell repertoires in COVID-19. Using immunoSEQ multiplex PCR, the repertoire was profiled, and TCRdb retains in-frame clones only, with some absent. The sample consists of 150,000 to 200,000 clones, around 82% of them appearing once. The sample was PBMCs or T cells enriched from blood (not recorded which). Source of these receptors: a man aged 35 to 55 who had recovered from COVID-19.

This clone turned up a few times. The rearrangement links TRBV28 to TRBJ2-3; the D is unclear. CDR1 is MDHEN, CDR2 SYDVKM, per germline. CDR3 length equals 13 residues. Trimming left V 6 bases short and J 7 bases short, with 14 bases between. In DNA, the CDR3 is TGTGCCAGCAGCTCCCCGGTCACGAATACGCAGTATTTT. Translation: CASSSPVTNTQYF.

The rearrangement uses TRBV6-1 and TRBJ2-3; 12 bases are shared with TRBD2. The V gene end was trimmed by 4 bases and the J gene end by 4 bases; junction bases not matched to a gene: 9. The CDR3 consists of 17 residues. The germline V gene has CDR1 MNHNS and CDR2 SASEGT. CDR3 in amino acids: CASSGGLAGPHADTQYF. CDR3 nucleotide sequence: TGTGCCAGCAGTGGAGGACTAGCGGGGCCCCACGCAGATACGCAGTATTTT.

The chain recombines TRBV20-1 with TRBJ2-4, with a tentative D call TRBD2 (6 bases). CDR1 is DFQATT, CDR2 SNEGSKA, per germline (reference sequence). This CDR3 region has 11 residues. Deletions cut 3 bases from V and 14 bases from J, with 14 bases between. This chain's CDR3 is CSARVSGIKYF. The CDR3 DNA sequence: TGCAGTGCTAGGGTTAGCGGAATAAAGTACTTC.

The rearrangement joins TRBV11-2 to TRBJ2-7; TRBD2 matches 10 bases. The germline V gene encodes CDR1 SGHAT and CDR2 FQNNGV. This CDR3 comprises 14 residues. With 5 bases clipped from V and 6 bases from J, the junction kept 7 bases outside the gene matches. In nucleotides, the CDR3 is TGTGCCAGCAGCCCCAGCGGGAGGGCCCTCGAGCAGTACTTC. Its protein product is CASSPSGRALEQYF.

J is TRBJ1-2 and V is TRBV5-1; D perhaps matches TRBD1 (6 bases). Germline V gene sequence: CDR1 SGHRS, CDR2 YFSETQ. V was trimmed by 6 bases and J by 2 bases, leaving 11 bases between them. The CDR3 totals 13 residues. CDR3 region: CASTLGQNYGYTF. The CDR3 DNA reads TGCGCCAGCACCCTAGGACAGAACTATGGCTACACCTTC.

This chain joins TRBV27 and TRBJ2-6; TRBD1 aligns across 9 bases. Germline V gene lookup returns CDR1 MNHEY and CDR2 SMNVEV (reference sequence). This CDR3 has 16 amino acids. After removal of 2 bases from V and 4 bases from J, the junction contained 3 bases not matched to a gene. CDR3 sequence reads: CASSLTGGSGANVLTF. The CDR3 nucleotides are TGTGCCAGCAGTTTAACAGGGGGCTCCGGGGCCAACGTCCTGACTTTC.

Comment on this clone: The identical CDR3 is also encoded by other nucleotide sequences in the sample. The rearrangement joins TRBV2 to TRBJ2-7; weak D call: TRBD2 (6 bases). V gave up 3 bases and J gave up 2 bases, with 11 bases separating them. In germline, CDR1 is SNHLY, CDR2 FYNNEI. This CDR3 contains 14 residues. CDR3 sequence (DNA): TGTGCCAGCAGTGAGGGGCGGGGCGCCTACGAGCAGTACTTC. This gives the protein CASSEGRGAYEQYF.

This clone has more than one count but fewer than ten. This CDR3 reads CASRLGQFGSPLHF. The CDR3 nucleotides are TGTGCCAGTAGATTGGGACAGTTTGGTTCACCCCTCCACTTT. The chain joins TRBV6-5 to TRBJ1-6; 7 bases line up with TRBD1. Trimming cost V 9 bases and J 9 bases; bases outside gene matches: 11. Looked up from germline, CDR1 is MNHEY and CDR2 is SVGAGI. The CDR3 totals 14 residues.

The chain links TRBV2 to TRBJ1-1; possibly TRBD1 for D (6 bases). The CDR3 consists of 13 residues. V lost 3 bases to trimming and J lost 6 bases, with 11 bases between them. Germline V gene lookup returns CDR1 SNHLY and CDR2 FYNNEI. CDR3 in DNA: TGTGCCAGCAGTGAGTTAAGGGGGTCTGAAGCTTTCTTT. It specifies CASSELRGSEAFF.

This chain links TRBV6-5 with TRBJ1-1, with D hard to call. This CDR3 spans 13 amino acids. Germline loops: CDR1 MNHEY, CDR2 SVGAGI. With 0 bases removed from V and 11 bases from J, the gap between germline ends came to 13 bases. The CDR3: CASSYSAERGAFF. The CDR3 DNA sequence: TGTGCCAGCAGTTACTCCGCGGAACGGGGTGCTTTCTTT.

The chain joins TRBV30 to TRBJ1-4; D might be TRBD1 (6 bases). CDR1 and CDR2 (germline): GTSNPN, SVGIG (reference sequence). The CDR3 has 14 residues. V was pared by 1 base and J by 5 bases, with 11 bases between. The CDR3 DNA reads as TGTGCCTGGAGTGGCGACAGGTTAAATGAAAAACTGTTTTTT. It codes for CAWSGDRLNEKLFF.

CDR3 loop: CASSLSGSRSYNEQFF. The CDR3 DNA follows: TGTGCCAGCAGCTTAAGCGGGAGCCGCTCCTACAATGAGCAGTTCTTC. The gene calls are TRBV11-2 and TRBJ2-1, with 8 bases lining up with TRBD2. There are 16 residues in the CDR3. Looked up from germline, CDR1 is SGHAT and CDR2 is FQNNGV. J lost 0 bases, V lost 2 bases, and 3 bases had no gene match.

The gene calls are TRBV28 and TRBJ1-1, with unresolved D. The germline gives CDR1 MDHEN, CDR2 SYDVKM. There are 12 residues in the CDR3. Trimming left V 2 bases short and J 5 bases short, with 6 bases between. In DNA, the CDR3 is TGTGCCAGCAGTTTAGCGGGTACTGAAGCTTTCTTT. Residues: CASSLAGTEAFF.

The count of this clone is one. The J gene is TRBJ1-2, the V gene TRBV11-3, with 7 bases fitting TRBD1. The CDR3 contains 16 residues. V lost 6 bases to trimming and J lost 4 bases; unmatched junction nucleotides: 14. Looked up from germline, CDR1 is SGHNT and CDR2 is YENEEA. For the CDR3, the DNA is TGTGCCAGCAGTTTTTCTGAGGGGGCTACAACCTATGGCTACACCTTC. This encodes CASSFSEGATTYGYTF. Filled out from reference TRBV11-3 and TRBJ1-2, the complete variable domain reads EAGVVQSPRYKIIEKKQPVAFWCNPISGHNTLYWYLQNLGQGPELLIRYENEEAVDDSQLPKDRFSAERLKGVDSTLKIQPAELGDSAVYLCASSFSEGATTYGYTFGSGTRLTVV.

The chain joins TRBV11-3 to TRBJ2-3, with TRBD1 as a possible D gene (6 bases). Germline lookup yields CDR1 SGHNT and CDR2 YENEEA. The CDR3 sequence is 14 residues long. The V and J ends lost 0 bases and 4 bases respectively, with 8 bases between them. For the CDR3, the DNA is TGTGCCAGCAGCTTAGATCCAGGGGCAGATACGCAGTATTTT. Protein product: CASSLDPGADTQYF.

The chain links TRBV7-3 to TRBJ2-1, with a tentative D call TRBD2 (5 bases). Germline CDR1 and CDR2: SGHTA and FQGTGA. The V end was cut by 5 bases, the J end by 9 bases, with 11 bases between. This CDR3 has 12 residues. CDR3 loop: CASSPARGEQFF. CDR3 DNA: TGTGCCAGCAGCCCAGCACGGGGTGAGCAGTTCTTC.

This sequence joins TRBV29-1 and TRBJ1-2; 7 nucleotides align to TRBD1. This CDR3 has 14 amino acids. J lost 6 bases, V lost 8 bases, and 15 bases had no gene match. Germline V lookup: CDR1 SQVTM, CDR2 ANQGSEA. The CDR3 loop is CSTSGPGQRDGYTF. Written as DNA, the CDR3 is TGCAGCACATCAGGGCCGGGACAGCGTGATGGCTACACCTTC. Together with reference TRBV29-1 and TRBJ1-2, the CDR3 gives the full variable domain: SAVISQKPSRDICQRGTSLTIQCQVDSQVTMMFWYRQQPGQSLTLIATANQGSEATYESGFVIDKFPISRPNLTFSTLTVSNMSPEDSSIYLCSTSGPGQRDGYTFGSGTRLTVV.

The gene calls are TRBV3-1 (or the pseudogene TRBV3-2) and TRBJ2-7; 7 positions agree with TRBD2. This CDR3 contains 12 residues. Trimming removed 3 bases from V and 7 bases from J; junction bases left unmatched: 3. Germline V gives CDR1 LGHDT, CDR2 YNNKEL (reference sequence). DNA for the CDR3: TGTGCCAGCAGCCACGAGGGAGGGGAGCAGTACGTC. It yields the protein CASSHEGGEQYV.

This clone is a singleton in its sample. The chain combines TRBV19 with TRBJ2-3; 9 nucleotides agree with TRBD1. The CDR3 is 13 residues long. With V trimmed by 4 bases and J by 6 bases, 2 bases remained unmatched. CDR1 is LNHDA and CDR2 is SQIVND in the germline V gene (reference sequence). The CDR3 coding sequence is TGTGCCAGTAGTAGGGACAGGGAGGATACGCAGTATTTT. Its translation: CASSRDREDTQYF. Filled out from reference TRBV19 and TRBJ2-3, the complete variable domain reads DGGITQSPKYLFRKEGQNVTLSCEQNLNHDAMYWYRQDPGQGLRLIYYSQIVNDFQKGDIAEGYSVSREKKESFPLTVTSAQKNPTAFYLCASSRDREDTQYFGPGTRLTVL.

The rearrangement joins TRBV2 to TRBJ2-2; D possibly corresponds to TRBD1 (6 bases). Germline V gene lookup returns CDR1 SNHLY and CDR2 FYNNEI. V shed 7 bases and J shed 4 bases, with 10 bases lying between them. This CDR3 spans 13 amino acids. This CDR3 reads CASNRVGTGELFF. CDR3 in DNA: TGTGCCAGCAACAGGGTGGGCACCGGGGAGCTGTTTTTT.

This clone appeared a few times. This chain uses TRBV18 with TRBJ2-3; tentatively, D is TRBD2 (5 bases). CDR3 length equals 14 residues. The V gene's germline CDR1 is KGHSH and CDR2 LQKENI. V was cut by 3 bases and J by 4 bases, with 11 bases left in between. CDR3 loop: CASSPPGVSDTQYF. DNA for the CDR3: TGTGCCAGCTCACCCCCCGGGGTTTCAGATACGCAGTATTTT. Full variable domain (rest looked up from reference TRBV18 and TRBJ2-3): NAGVMQNPRHLVRRRGQEARLRCSPMKGHSHVYWYRQLPEEGLKFMVYLQKENIIDESGMPKERFSAEFPKEGPSILRIQQVVRGDSAAYFCASSPPGVSDTQYFGPGTRLTVL.

The V gene is TRBV25-1, the J gene TRBJ2-1; perhaps TRBD1 as D (6 bases). CDR1 is MGHDK, CDR2 SYGVNS, per germline. CDR3 length: 14 residues. V lost 2 bases, J lost 9 bases, and 14 bases lay in between. The CDR3 reads CASSEPYRAGEQFF. CDR3 sequence (DNA): TGTGCCAGCAGTGAACCCTACAGGGCCGGTGAGCAGTTCTTC.